This is a list of T cell receptor beta chains from one sample in a study of blood T cell repertoires in COVID-19. TCRdb's copy holds only in-frame clones and misses some; the assay was immunoSEQ multiplex PCR. The repertoire consists of about 300,000 clones, with 85% occurring once and the leading ten covering 2.5%. Material for sequencing was PBMCs or T cells enriched from blood (not recorded which). Receptors were obtained from a woman between 45 and 65 years old who had recovered from COVID-19. The CDR3 runs from the conserved cysteine through the conserved F or W. A D gene is named only where the DNA matches it firmly. Clone size appears in some rows only: once, few, many, or a class for an expanded clone.

D gene | clone size | J gene | V gene | CDR3 DNA | CDR3 protein
. | . | TRBJ2-7 | TRBV6-5 | TGTGCCAGCAGTTACTCGGCCTACAGGTACGAGCAGTACTTC | CASSYSAYRYEQYF
TRBD1 | . | TRBJ1-2 | TRBV25-1 | TGTGCCAGCAGTCTCCAGGGGGCACGATATGGCTACACCTTC | CASSLQGARYGYTF
. | . | TRBJ2-5 | TRBV7-9 | TGTGCCAGCAGCTTGGAGACTAGTTCCCGAGAGACCCAGTACTTC | CASSLETSSRETQYF
TRBD1 | . | TRBJ2-2 | TRBV6-6 | TGTGCCAGCACCCTAGACAGGGGTGCCGGGGAGCTGTTTTTT | CASTLDRGAGELFF
. | . | TRBJ1-5 | TRBV19 | TGTGCCAGTAGTGCGGGACGAATCGATCAGCCCCAGCATTTT | CASSAGRIDQPQHF
TRBD1 | few | TRBJ1-2 | TRBV24-1 | TGTGCCACCAGAGGACAGGGGGATAACTATGGCTACACCTTC | CATRGQGDNYGYTF
. | . | TRBJ2-3 | TRBV6-5 | TGTGCCACCGCGGGCCAAACAGATACGCAGTATTTT | CATAGQTDTQYF
. | . | TRBJ1-5 | TRBV4-2 | TGTGCCAGCAGCCAGGACAGCCACGATCAGCCCCAGCATTTT | CASSQDSHDQPQHF
TRBD1 | . | TRBJ2-7 | TRBV5-6 | TGTGCCAGCAGCTTGTCGATAACAGGGGCCTACGAGCAGTACTTC | CASSLSITGAYEQYF
. | . | TRBJ2-3 | TRBV7-2 | TGTGCCAGCAGCCCGACAGGAGGCACAGATACGCAGTATTTT | CASSPTGGTDTQYF
TRBD1 | . | TRBJ1-4 | TRBV28 | TGTGCCAGCAGTGGGACAGGGGATGCAACTAATGAAAAACTGTTTTTT | CASSGTGDATNEKLFF
TRBD1 | . | TRBJ1-2 | TRBV12-3/TRBV12-4 | TGTGCCAGCAGTGGGACAGACTATGGCTACACCTTC | CASSGTDYGYTF
. | once | TRBJ2-1 | TRBV4-3 | TGCGCCAGCAGCCAAGAATTGGAGGCTGAGCAGTTCTTC | CASSQELEAEQFF
. | . | TRBJ2-1 | TRBV9 | TGTGCCAGCAGCGTAGGTGACGGGGTAATTTACAATGAGCAGTTCTTC | CASSVGDGVIYNEQFF
. | . | TRBJ2-7 | TRBV7-2 | TGTGCCAGCAGCCGGATCGGGTTGGCCTACGAGCAGTACTTC | CASSRIGLAYEQYF
TRBD1 | few | TRBJ1-2 | TRBV6-6 | TGTGCCAGCAGGCGACCGGGACAGGGAAACTATGGCTACACCTTC | CASRRPGQGNYGYTF
TRBD1 | few | TRBJ2-5 | TRBV27 | TGTGCCAGCAGGCAGACAGGGGAACAAGAGACCCAGTACTTC | CASRQTGEQETQYF
. | few | TRBJ1-2 | TRBV19 | TGTGCCAGTAGTGAACGGGGGGTCTATGGCTACACCTTC | CASSERGVYGYTF
. | . | TRBJ1-5 | TRBV19 | TGTGCCAGTAGTAGATCGGGACTTGAGGGCATTTTT | CASSRSGLEGIF
TRBD2 | . | TRBJ2-2 | TRBV7-2 | TGTGCCAGCAGCTTAGCAGCGGGAGGGCGCGGGGAGCTGTTTTTT | CASSLAAGGRGELFF
TRBD2 | . | TRBJ2-7 | TRBV28 | TGTGCCAGCAGACTAGCGGGGGCCTCCTACGAGCAGTACTTC | CASRLAGASYEQYF
. | . | TRBJ1-6 | TRBV2 | TGTGCCAGCAGGCGTCAGGTGAATAATTCACCCCTCCACTTT | CASRRQVNNSPLHF